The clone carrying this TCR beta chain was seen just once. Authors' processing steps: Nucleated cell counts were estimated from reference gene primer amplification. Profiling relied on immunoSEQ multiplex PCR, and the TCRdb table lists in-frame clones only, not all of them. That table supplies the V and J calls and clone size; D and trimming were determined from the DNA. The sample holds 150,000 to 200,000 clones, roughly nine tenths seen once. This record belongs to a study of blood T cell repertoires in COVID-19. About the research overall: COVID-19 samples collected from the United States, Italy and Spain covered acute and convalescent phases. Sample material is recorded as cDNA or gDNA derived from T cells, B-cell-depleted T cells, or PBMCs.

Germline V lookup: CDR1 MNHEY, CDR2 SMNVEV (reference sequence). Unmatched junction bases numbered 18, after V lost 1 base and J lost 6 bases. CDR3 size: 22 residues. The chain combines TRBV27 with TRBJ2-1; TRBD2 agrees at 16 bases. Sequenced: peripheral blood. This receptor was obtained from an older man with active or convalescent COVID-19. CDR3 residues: CASSLFQPGLAGGPQSGNEQFF. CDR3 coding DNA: TGTGCCAGCAGTTTATTCCAACCGGGACTAGCGGGAGGGCCGCAATCCGGCAATGAGCAGTTCTTC.